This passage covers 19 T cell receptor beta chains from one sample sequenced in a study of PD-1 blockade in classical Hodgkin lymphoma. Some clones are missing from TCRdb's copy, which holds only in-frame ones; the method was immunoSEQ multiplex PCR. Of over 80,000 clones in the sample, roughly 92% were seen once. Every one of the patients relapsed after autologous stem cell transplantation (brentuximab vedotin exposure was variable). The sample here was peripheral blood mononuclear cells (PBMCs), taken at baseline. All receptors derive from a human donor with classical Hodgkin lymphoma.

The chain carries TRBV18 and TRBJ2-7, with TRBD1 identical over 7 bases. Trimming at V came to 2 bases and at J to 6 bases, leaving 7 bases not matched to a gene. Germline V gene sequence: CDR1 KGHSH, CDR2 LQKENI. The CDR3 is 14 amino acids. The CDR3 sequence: CASSPIEQGSEQYF. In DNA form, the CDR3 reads TGTGCCAGCTCACCAATAGAACAGGGGAGCGAGCAGTACTTC.

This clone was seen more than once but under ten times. CDR3 in amino acids: CASSRYTDPYEQYF. In DNA, the CDR3 is TGTGCCAGCAGCCGGTACACGGACCCCTACGAGCAGTACTTC. The rearrangement joins TRBV5-4 to TRBJ2-7, with unresolved D. This CDR3 contains 14 residues. V dropped 4 bases and J dropped 2 bases, with 13 bases sitting between them. The germline V gene has CDR1 SGHNT and CDR2 YYREEE (reference sequence).

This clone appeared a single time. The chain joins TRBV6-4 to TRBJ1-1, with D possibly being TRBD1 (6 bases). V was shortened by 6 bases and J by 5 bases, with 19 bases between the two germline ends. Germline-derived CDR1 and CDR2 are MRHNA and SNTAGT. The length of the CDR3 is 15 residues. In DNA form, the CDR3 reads TGTGCCAGCAGCGTAAAGGGAGGAGGGGGAACTGAAGCTTTCTTT. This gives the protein CASSVKGGGGTEAFF.

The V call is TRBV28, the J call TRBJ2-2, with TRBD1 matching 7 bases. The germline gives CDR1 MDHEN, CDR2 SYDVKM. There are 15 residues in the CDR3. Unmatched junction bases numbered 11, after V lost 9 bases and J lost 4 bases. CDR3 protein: CASLSVDRTTGELFF. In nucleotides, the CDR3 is TGTGCCAGTCTCTCCGTGGACAGGACCACCGGGGAGCTGTTTTTT.

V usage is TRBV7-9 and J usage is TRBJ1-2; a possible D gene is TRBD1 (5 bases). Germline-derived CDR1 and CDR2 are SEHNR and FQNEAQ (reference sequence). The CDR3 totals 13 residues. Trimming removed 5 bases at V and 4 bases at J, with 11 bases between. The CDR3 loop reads CASSPTGPYGYTF. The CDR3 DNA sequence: TGTGCCAGCAGCCCGACGGGACCCTATGGCTACACCTTC.

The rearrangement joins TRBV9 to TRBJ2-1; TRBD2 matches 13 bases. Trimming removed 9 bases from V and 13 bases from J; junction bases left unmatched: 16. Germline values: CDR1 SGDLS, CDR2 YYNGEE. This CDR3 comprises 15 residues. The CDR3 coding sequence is TGTGCCATCCTGGAGGGGACTAGCGGGATTCTTGTTCAGTTCTTC. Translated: CAILEGTSGILVQFF.

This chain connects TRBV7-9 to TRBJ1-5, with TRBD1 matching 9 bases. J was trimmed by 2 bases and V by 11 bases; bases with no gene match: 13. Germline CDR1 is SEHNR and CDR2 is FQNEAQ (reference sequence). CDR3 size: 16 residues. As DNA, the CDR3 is TGTGCCGGCATTGGACAGGGGTTGAAGGGCAATCAGCCCCAGCATTTT. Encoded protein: CAGIGQGLKGNQPQHF.

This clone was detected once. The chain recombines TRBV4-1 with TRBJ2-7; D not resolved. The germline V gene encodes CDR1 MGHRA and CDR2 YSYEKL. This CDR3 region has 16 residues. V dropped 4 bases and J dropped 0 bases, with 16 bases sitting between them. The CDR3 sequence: CASSLLVDRRSYEQYF. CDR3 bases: TGCGCCAGCAGCCTGCTGGTGGACCGCCGCTCCTACGAGCAGTACTTC.

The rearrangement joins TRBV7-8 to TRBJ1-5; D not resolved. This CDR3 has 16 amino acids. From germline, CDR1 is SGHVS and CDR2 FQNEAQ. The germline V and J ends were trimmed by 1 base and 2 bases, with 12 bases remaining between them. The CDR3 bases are TGTGCCAGCAGCTTAGTGGTCCCCTCGGGCAATCAGCCCCAGCATTTT. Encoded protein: CASSLVVPSGNQPQHF.

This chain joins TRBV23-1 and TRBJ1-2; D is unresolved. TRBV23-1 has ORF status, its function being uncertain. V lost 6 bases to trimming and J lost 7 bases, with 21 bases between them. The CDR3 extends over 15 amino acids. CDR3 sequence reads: CASSPGVFGVAGYTF. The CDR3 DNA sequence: TGCGCCAGCAGCCCTGGGGTGTTCGGCGTCGCTGGCTACACCTTC.

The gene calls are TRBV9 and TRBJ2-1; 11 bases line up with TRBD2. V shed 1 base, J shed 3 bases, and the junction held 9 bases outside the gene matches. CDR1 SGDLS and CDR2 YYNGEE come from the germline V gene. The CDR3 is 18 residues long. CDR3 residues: CASSVSPRTSGFYNEQFF. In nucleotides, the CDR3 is TGTGCCAGCAGCGTATCTCCCCGGACTAGCGGGTTCTACAATGAGCAGTTCTTC.

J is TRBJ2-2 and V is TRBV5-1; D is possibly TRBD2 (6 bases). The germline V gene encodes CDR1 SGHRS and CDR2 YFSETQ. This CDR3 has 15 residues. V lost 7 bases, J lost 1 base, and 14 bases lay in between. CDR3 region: CASGLRRENTGELFF. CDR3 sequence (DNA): TGCGCCAGCGGACTCAGGCGGGAGAACACCGGGGAGCTGTTTTTT.

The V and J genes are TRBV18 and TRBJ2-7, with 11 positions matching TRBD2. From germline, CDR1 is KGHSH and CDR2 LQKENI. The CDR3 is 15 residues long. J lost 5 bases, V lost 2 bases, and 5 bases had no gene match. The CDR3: CASSPTSGSNDEQYF. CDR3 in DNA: TGTGCCAGCTCACCAACTAGCGGGAGCAATGACGAGCAGTACTTC.

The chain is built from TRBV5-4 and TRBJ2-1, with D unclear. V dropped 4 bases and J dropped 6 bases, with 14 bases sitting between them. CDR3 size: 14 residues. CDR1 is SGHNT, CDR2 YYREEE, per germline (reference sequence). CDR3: CASSRMYTTNEQFF. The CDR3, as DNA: TGTGCCAGCAGCCGGATGTACACCACCAATGAGCAGTTCTTC.

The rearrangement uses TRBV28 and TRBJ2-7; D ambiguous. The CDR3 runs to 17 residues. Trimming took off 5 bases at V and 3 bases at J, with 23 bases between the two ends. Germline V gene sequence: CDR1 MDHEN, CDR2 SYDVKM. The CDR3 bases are TGTGCCAGCAGTCCACCCCCCTTAGAGAGTAGGAGCTACGAGCAGTACTTC. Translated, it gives CASSPPPLESRSYEQYF.

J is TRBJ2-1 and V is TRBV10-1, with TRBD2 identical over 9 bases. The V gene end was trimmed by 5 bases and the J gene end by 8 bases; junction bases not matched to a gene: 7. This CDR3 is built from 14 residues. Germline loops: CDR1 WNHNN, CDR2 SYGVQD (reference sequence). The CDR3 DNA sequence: TGCGCCAGCAGTTTAGCGGGAGATCAGGATGAGCAGTTCTTC. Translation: CASSLAGDQDEQFF.

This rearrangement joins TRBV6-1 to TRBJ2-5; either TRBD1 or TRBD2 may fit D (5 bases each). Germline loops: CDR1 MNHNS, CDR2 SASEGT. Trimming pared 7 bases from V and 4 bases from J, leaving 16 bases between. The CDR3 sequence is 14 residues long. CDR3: CASNSWVRGETQYF. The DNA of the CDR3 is TGTGCCAGCAATTCGTGGGTGAGGGGAGAGACCCAGTACTTC.

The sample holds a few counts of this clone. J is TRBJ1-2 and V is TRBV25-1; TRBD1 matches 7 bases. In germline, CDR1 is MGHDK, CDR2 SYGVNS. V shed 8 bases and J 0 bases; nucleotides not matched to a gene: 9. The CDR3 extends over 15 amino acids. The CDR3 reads CASPGQQLANYGYTF. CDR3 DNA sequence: TGTGCCAGCCCGGGACAGCAATTAGCTAACTATGGCTACACCTTC.

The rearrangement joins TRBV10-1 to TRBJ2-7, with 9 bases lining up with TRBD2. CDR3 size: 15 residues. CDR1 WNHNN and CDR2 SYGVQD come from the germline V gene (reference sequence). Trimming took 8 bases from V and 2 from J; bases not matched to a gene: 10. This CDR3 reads CASEEASGETYEQYF. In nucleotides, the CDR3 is TGCGCCAGCGAGGAAGCTAGCGGGGAGACCTACGAGCAGTACTTC.